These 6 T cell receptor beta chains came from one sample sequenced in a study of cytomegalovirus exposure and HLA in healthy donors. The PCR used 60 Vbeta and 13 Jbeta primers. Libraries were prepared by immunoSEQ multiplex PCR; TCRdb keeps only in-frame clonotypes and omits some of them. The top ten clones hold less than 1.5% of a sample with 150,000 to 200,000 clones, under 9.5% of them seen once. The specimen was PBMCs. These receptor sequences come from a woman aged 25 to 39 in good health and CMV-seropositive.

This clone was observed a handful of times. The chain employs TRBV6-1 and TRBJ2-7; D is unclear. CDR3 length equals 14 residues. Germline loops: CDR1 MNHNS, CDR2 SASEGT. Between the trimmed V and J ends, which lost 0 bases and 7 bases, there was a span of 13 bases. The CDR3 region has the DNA TGTGCCAGCAGTGAAGCGTTCCGGGTACCGGAGCAGTACTTC. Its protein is CASSEAFRVPEQYF.

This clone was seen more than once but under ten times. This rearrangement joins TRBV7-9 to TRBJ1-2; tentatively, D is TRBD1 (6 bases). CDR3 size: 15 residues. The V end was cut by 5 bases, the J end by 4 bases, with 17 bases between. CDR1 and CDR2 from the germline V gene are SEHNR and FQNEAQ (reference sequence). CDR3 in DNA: TGTGCCAGCAGCCAGTACAGGGCGTGGGGCTATGGCTACACCTTC. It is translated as CASSQYRAWGYGYTF.

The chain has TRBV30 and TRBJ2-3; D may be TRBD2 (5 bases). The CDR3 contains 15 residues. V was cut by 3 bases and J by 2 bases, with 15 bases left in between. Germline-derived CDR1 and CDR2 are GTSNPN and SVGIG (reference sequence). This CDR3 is CAWRELEENTDTQYF. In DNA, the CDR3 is TGTGCCTGGAGGGAACTAGAGGAGAACACAGATACGCAGTATTTT.

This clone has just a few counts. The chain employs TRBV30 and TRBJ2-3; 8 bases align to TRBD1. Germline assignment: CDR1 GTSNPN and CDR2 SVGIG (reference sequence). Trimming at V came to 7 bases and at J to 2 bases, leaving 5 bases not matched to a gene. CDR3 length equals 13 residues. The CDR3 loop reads CAYWGQATDTQYF. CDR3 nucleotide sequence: TGTGCCTACTGGGGACAGGCCACAGATACGCAGTATTTT.

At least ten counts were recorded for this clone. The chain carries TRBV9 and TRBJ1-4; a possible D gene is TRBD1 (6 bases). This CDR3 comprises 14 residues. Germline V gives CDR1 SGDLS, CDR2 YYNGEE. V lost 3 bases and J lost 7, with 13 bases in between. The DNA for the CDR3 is TGTGCCAGCAGCGGGACAGACGTAGGTGAAAAACTGTTTTTT. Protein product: CASSGTDVGEKLFF.

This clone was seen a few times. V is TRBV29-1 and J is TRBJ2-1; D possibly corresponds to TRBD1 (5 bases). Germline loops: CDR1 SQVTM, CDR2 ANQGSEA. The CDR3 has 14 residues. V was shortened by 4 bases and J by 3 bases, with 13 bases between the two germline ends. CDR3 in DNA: TGCAGCGTTGTTGGGGCACCTCTCTACAATGAGCAGTTCTTC. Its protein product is CSVVGAPLYNEQFF.